Listed below are T cell receptor beta chains from one sample, sequenced in a study of blood T cell repertoires in COVID-19. Clones were sequenced by immunoSEQ multiplex PCR, and TCRdb holds only the in-frame ones, with some missing. The table lists about 60,000 clones, approximately 84% of them singletons, with around 25% in the top ten. The material sequenced was peripheral blood. Receptors originate from a human donor in a cohort sampled during active COVID-19. CDR3s include the opening cysteine and the closing phenylalanine or tryptophan. D genes are given only for firm matches.

d_call | j_call | v_call | cdr3_aa
TRBD2 | TRBJ2-2 | TRBV7-2 | CASSLTSGVAGELFF
. | TRBJ1-5 | TRBV5-5 | CASSLGVQEYNQPQHF
TRBD1 | TRBJ2-3 | TRBV2 | CASRGQVDTQYF
. | TRBJ2-5 | TRBV19 | CASSTGQIQTQYF
. | TRBJ2-2 | TRBV19 | CASRLGGADTGELFF
. | TRBJ2-1 | TRBV5-8 | CASSPRDTFRSNEQFF
TRBD2 | TRBJ2-5 | TRBV3-1/TRBV3-2 | CASSRLAGQETQYF
. | TRBJ2-5 | TRBV9 | CASSASGKETQYF
TRBD1 | TRBJ2-2 | TRBV6-2/TRBV6-3 | CASSYSRQGNSGELFF
. | TRBJ2-1 | TRBV3-1/TRBV3-2 | CASSQGRGRSGEQFF
. | TRBJ1-6 | TRBV21-1 | CASPSQAANSPLHF
TRBD1 | TRBJ2-7 | TRBV5-4 | CASSLGTGRIEQYF
. | TRBJ1-6 | TRBV4-3 | CASSWGVADSPLHF
. | TRBJ1-2 | TRBV11-2 | CASSLGRPGGGYTF
. | TRBJ1-4 | TRBV4-1 | CASSPLGQGTTNEKLFF
. | TRBJ1-1 | TRBV3-1/TRBV3-2 | CASSQDLGAGEAFF
TRBD2 | TRBJ2-7 | TRBV7-3 | CASSSGTSGGDEQYF
TRBD1 | TRBJ1-2 | TRBV4-2 | CASSSRTGYYGYTF
. | TRBJ1-1 | TRBV5-5 | CASSRVGNSYTEAFF
. | TRBJ1-4 | TRBV18 | CASSPEAVREKLFF
. | TRBJ2-7 | TRBV30 | CAWSSDSDEQYF
. | TRBJ2-1 | TRBV5-1 | CASSPGQPSSYNEQFF
TRBD2 | TRBJ2-2 | TRBV5-1 | CASSFFGTSGTGELFF
TRBD1 | TRBJ1-5 | TRBV5-5 | CASSLEQGAWQPQHF
. | TRBJ2-5 | TRBV5-6 | CASSFALGGTQYF
. | TRBJ1-5 | TRBV6-1 | CASSEVGGGNQPQHF
TRBD2 | TRBJ2-7 | TRBV10-2 | CASNPGLEGEQYF
TRBD2 | TRBJ2-5 | TRBV5-1 | CASSLVAGLAGGQETQYF
. | TRBJ1-2 | TRBV7-2 | CASSSQGYYGYTF
. | TRBJ1-1 | TRBV30 | CAWTRGMNTEAFF
. | TRBJ2-1 | TRBV5-1 | CASSLIWTAENEQFF
. | TRBJ1-3 | TRBV18 | CASSPPLLSGNTIYF
TRBD1 | TRBJ1-2 | TRBV28 | CASRRDRFYGYTF
. | TRBJ1-3 | TRBV28 | CASRSGGAGSGNTIYF
TRBD1 | TRBJ1-3 | TRBV6-5 | CASSNNRGTIYF
TRBD1 | TRBJ2-7 | TRBV7-2 | CASSQGQGAYEQYF
. | TRBJ2-4 | TRBV5-6 | CASSLFGQSAVAKNIQYF
. | TRBJ1-2 | TRBV11-2 | CASSLDYQDSNYGYTF
. | TRBJ1-1 | TRBV5-6 | CASSLSAIPKAFF
TRBD1 | TRBJ1-4 | TRBV5-1 | CASSLTGAITNEKLFF
. | TRBJ2-7 | TRBV30 | CAWQGYATPYF
TRBD1 | TRBJ2-7 | TRBV6-6 | CASVGDRNSYEQYF
. | TRBJ1-3 | TRBV30 | CAWSLVLGNTIYF
. | TRBJ1-4 | TRBV7-9 | CASSSSGREKLFF
. | TRBJ2-3 | TRBV7-5 | CARSSDSGGSTDTQYF
. | TRBJ1-1 | TRBV15 | CATSRVGGGNTEAFF
. | TRBJ2-6 | TRBV5-1 | CASVFSEPGANVLTF
. | TRBJ1-5 | TRBV18 | CASSPQGGRNQPQHF
. | TRBJ1-1 | TRBV19 | CASSSNGGNTEAFF